These 18 T cell receptor beta chains originate from one sample sequenced in a study of neurological immune-mediated disorders. TCRdb re-called the 5' RACE reads with MiXCR, one entry per CDR3 protein. This table has 45,000 to 70,000 distinct CDR3 sequences, about 4% appearing once. Material: PBMCs. The source of these receptors is a man aged 45-60 years with multiple sclerosis.

Points on this clonotype: A read error is possible here, since a much larger clone lies one base away. This sequence joins TRBV3-1 and TRBJ2-2, with no clear D. The CDR3 has 14 residues. V gave up 0 bases and J gave up 5 bases, with 7 bases separating them. The germline CDR1 and CDR2 sequences are LGHDT and YNNKEL (reference sequence). The CDR3 here is CASSQDPPTGELFF. The CDR3, as DNA: TGTGCCAGCAGCCAAGATCCCCCTACCGGGGAGCTGTTTTTT.

A remark on this clonotype: A junction boundary mismatches the germline segment, possibly from a read error. The gene calls are TRBV12-3 or TRBV12-4 and TRBJ1-5, with TRBD1 identical over 8 bases. CDR3 length: 16 amino acids. This chain's CDR3 is CASSLGDRRPNQPQNF. The CDR3, as DNA: TGTGCCAGCAGTTTAGGGGACAGGAGGCCCAATCAGCCCCAGAATTTT.

This clonotype was recorded many times. V is TRBV9 and J is TRBJ2-7; 10 nucleotides align to TRBD1. The germline CDR1 and CDR2 sequences are SGDLS and YYNGEE. The CDR3 runs to 14 residues. V dropped 3 bases and J dropped 4; count of bases not matched to a gene: 4. CDR3 DNA: TGTGCCAGCAGCGCTGGACAGGGGGAATACGAGCAGTACTTC. Translation gives CASSAGQGEYEQYF. Using reference TRBV9 and TRBJ2-7 for the parts outside the CDR3, the full variable domain is DSGVTQTPKHLITATGQRVTLRCSPRSGDLSVYWYQQSLDQGLQFLIQYYNGEERAKGNILERFSAQQFPDLHSELNLSSLELGDSALYFCASSAGQGEYEQYFGPGTRLTVT.

In its sample, this clonotype was seen many times. One end of the junction is discordant with germline, which a read error may explain. The rearrangement links TRBV6-5 to TRBJ1-6; D is unresolved. In germline, CDR1 is MNHEY, CDR2 SVGAGI. This CDR3 is built from 13 residues. CDR3 nucleotides: TGTGCCAGCAGTTACGAGACGAATTCACCCCTCAACTTT. Protein product: CASSYETNSPLNF.

CDR3 region: CSARDPLAGDTGELFF. The DNA of the CDR3 is TGCAGTGCTAGAGATCCCCTAGCGGGGGATACCGGGGAGCTGTTTTTT. The chain carries TRBV20-1 and TRBJ2-2; 10 bases fit TRBD2. V lost 0 bases and J lost 5; bases outside the gene matches: 6. CDR3 length equals 16 residues. CDR1 and CDR2 (germline): DFQATT, SNEGSKA (reference sequence).

This clonotype came up many times. The chain carries TRBV3-1 and TRBJ1-1; D is undetermined. The CDR3 consists of 14 residues. Germline lookup yields CDR1 LGHDT and CDR2 YNNKEL (reference sequence). The V gene lost 2 bases and the J gene lost 0 bases, with 7 bases spanning the gap. CDR3 region: CASSQFAVNTEAFF. CDR3 bases: TGTGCCAGCAGCCAATTTGCGGTGAACACTGAAGCTTTCTTT.

J is TRBJ2-3 and V is TRBV5-1; D is unclear. Trimming cost V 1 base and J 2 bases, with 5 bases left between them. The germline gives CDR1 SGHRS, CDR2 YFSETQ. The CDR3 length is 13 residues. CDR3 DNA: TGCGCCAGCAGCTTGCCAAACACAGATACGCAGTATTTT. Translation gives CASSLPNTDTQYF. The full variable domain, completed using reference TRBV5-1 and TRBJ2-3, is KAGVTQTPRYLIKTRGQQVTLSCSPISGHRSVSWYQQTPGQGLQFLFEYFSETQRNKGNFPGRFSGRQFSNSRSEMNVSTLELGDSALYLCASSLPNTDTQYFGPGTRLTVL.

This clonotype was recorded at least ten times. V gene TRBV20-1 combines with J gene TRBJ2-1; D possibly corresponds to TRBD2 (6 bases). V was shortened by 0 bases and J by 4 bases, with 16 bases between the two germline ends. Germline loops: CDR1 DFQATT, CDR2 SNEGSKA (reference sequence). This CDR3 is 16 amino acids long. In DNA, the CDR3 is TGCAGTGCTAGAGATGTCGGGAGAGGTGGGTACAATGAGCAGTTCTTC. Amino acids: CSARDVGRGGYNEQFF.

This clonotype was detected many times. The chain couples TRBV7-8 to TRBJ2-3; 10 nucleotides agree with TRBD2. Germline values: CDR1 SGHVS, CDR2 FQNEAQ. The V and J ends lost 0 bases and 3 bases, in that order; junction bases with no gene match: 12. The CDR3 runs 19 residues. The CDR3 DNA reads as TGTGCCAGCAGCTTAGCACTGCGGGGAATAGCGGGAGGAACAGATACGCAGTATTTT. Protein sequence: CASSLALRGIAGGTDTQYF. The complete variable domain, with remaining parts taken from reference TRBV7-8 and TRBJ2-3, reads GAGVSQSPRYKVAKRGQDVALRCDPISGHVSLFWYQQALGQGPEFLTYFQNEAQLDKSGLPSDRFFAERPEGSVSTLKIQRTQQEDSAVYLCASSLALRGIAGGTDTQYFGPGTRLTVL.

This clonotype was counted ten times or more. The chain recombines TRBV5-1 with TRBJ1-4; D is perhaps TRBD1 (6 bases). Germline CDR1 SGHRS, CDR2 YFSETQ. The CDR3 extends over 14 amino acids. Trimming stripped 4 bases from V and 5 bases from J, with 12 bases between. As DNA, the CDR3 is TGCGCCAGCAGCCCGGGACATTCCAATGAAAAACTGTTTTTT. Encoded protein: CASSPGHSNEKLFF.

This clonotype came up many times. The chain is built from TRBV29-1 and TRBJ1-2; D call uncertain. The CDR3 consists of 13 residues. Germline assignment: CDR1 SQVTM and CDR2 ANQGSEA. V was pared by 1 base and J by 7 bases, with 13 bases between. As DNA, the CDR3 is TGCAGCGTTGAAGCTGGGGTGGGAATTGGCTACACCTTC. This codes for CSVEAGVGIGYTF.

This clonotype came up many times. The J gene is TRBJ2-7, the V gene TRBV5-1; TRBD1 matches 11 bases. Trimming at V came to 4 bases and at J to 3 bases, leaving 3 bases not matched to a gene. Germline V CDR1 and CDR2: SGHRS, YFSETQ. There are 14 residues in the CDR3. CDR3 sequence reads: CASSPGTGGYEQYF. CDR3 nucleotide sequence: TGCGCCAGCAGCCCCGGGACAGGGGGCTACGAGCAGTACTTC.

This clonotype was seen ten or more times. The chain employs TRBV20-1 and TRBJ1-5, with TRBD1 as a possible D gene (5 bases). Trimming removed 5 bases at V and 5 bases at J, with 13 bases between. The CDR3 is 13 amino acids. The germline V gene encodes CDR1 DFQATT and CDR2 SNEGSKA (reference sequence). DNA for the CDR3: TGCAGTGCTCGGGGGGAGCGGTATCAGCCCCAGCATTTT. Amino acids: CSARGERYQPQHF.

Many counts were recorded for this clonotype. This chain uses TRBV20-1 with TRBJ2-1; D is tentatively TRBD1 or TRBD2 (5 bases each). From germline, CDR1 is DFQATT and CDR2 SNEGSKA (reference sequence). The ends were cut back, 6 bases at V and 6 bases at J, with 15 bases in the middle. CDR3 length equals 13 residues. CDR3 loop: CSATTGGSNEQFF. The CDR3 nucleotides are TGCAGTGCCACTACAGGCGGGTCCAATGAGCAGTTCTTC.

A few counts support this clonotype. One junction end does not reproduce the germline sequence, and a read error may be involved. The CDR3 DNA reads as TGTGCCATCAGTCAGGGGGCGGCTCAGCCCCAGAATTTT. Translating it yields CAISQGAAQPQNF. The chain employs TRBV10-3 and TRBJ1-5, with 8 nucleotides matching TRBD1. This CDR3 is 13 amino acids long. Germline V lookup: CDR1 ENHRY, CDR2 SYGVKD.

At least ten counts were recorded for this clonotype. The J gene is TRBJ2-1, the V gene TRBV7-2, with D possibly being TRBD2 (5 bases). Trimming removed 5 bases at V and 4 bases at J, with 15 bases between. Germline CDR1 reads SGHTA; CDR2 reads FQGNSA. There are 15 residues in the CDR3. The CDR3 protein is CASSRGRTGYNEQFF. CDR3 DNA: TGTGCCAGCAGCCGCGGACGGACTGGATACAATGAGCAGTTCTTC.

This clonotype was detected many times. The chain recombines TRBV7-2 with TRBJ2-5, with D possibly being TRBD1 (5 bases). The CDR3 is 16 residues long. The ends were cut back, 1 base at V and 2 bases at J, with 14 bases in the middle. Per germline, CDR1 SGHTA and CDR2 FQGNSA. CDR3 amino acids: CASSLGGQGSQETQYF. CDR3 DNA: TGTGCCAGCAGCTTAGGGGGTCAGGGTTCACAAGAGACCCAGTACTTC.

This clonotype was observed at least ten times. The CDR3 DNA reads as TGTGCCAGCAGTCCCCGGGGTAGCGGGAGCGCAGATACGCAGTATTTT. It specifies CASSPRGSGSADTQYF. The gene calls are TRBV12-3 or TRBV12-4 and TRBJ2-3; 9 positions match TRBD2. Trimming cost V 5 bases and J 4 bases; bases outside gene matches: 10. The CDR3 contains 16 residues.